The sequence of this T cell receptor (beta chain) was determined in a study of identical twins. This clonotype was found many times. Its antigen is still unknown. Germline lookup yields CDR1 MNHEY and CDR2 SVGAGI. The CDR3 has 16 residues. Trimming removed 0 bases at V and 4 bases at J, with 12 bases between. The study's findings and limits: Twins shared out-of-frame alpha sequences with excess low generation probability. High-abundance cord blood beta clonotypes had fewer insertions; memory repertoires showed none.

All donors were healthy Caucasians. Template switching supplied a universal primer site; unique molecular identifiers were carried on the cDNA. MiXCR, applied by TCRdb to the 5' RACE reads, yields one record per CDR3 protein. Altogether about 720,000 distinct CDR3 sequences are present, about 9.4% being singletons, with the ten largest covering roughly 0.9%. These data were likewise used in another study, on yellow fever vaccine responses in identical twins.

The chain combines TRBV6-5 with TRBJ2-2; TRBD2 is a possible D gene (7 bases). Sequenced sample: PBMCs. This receptor was identified in a woman aged 18-29 years in good health. CDR3 nucleotides: TGTGCCAGCAGTTACTCAGAGGGGGGGGGCACCGGGGAGCTGTTTTTT. Translating gives CASSYSEGGGTGELFF.